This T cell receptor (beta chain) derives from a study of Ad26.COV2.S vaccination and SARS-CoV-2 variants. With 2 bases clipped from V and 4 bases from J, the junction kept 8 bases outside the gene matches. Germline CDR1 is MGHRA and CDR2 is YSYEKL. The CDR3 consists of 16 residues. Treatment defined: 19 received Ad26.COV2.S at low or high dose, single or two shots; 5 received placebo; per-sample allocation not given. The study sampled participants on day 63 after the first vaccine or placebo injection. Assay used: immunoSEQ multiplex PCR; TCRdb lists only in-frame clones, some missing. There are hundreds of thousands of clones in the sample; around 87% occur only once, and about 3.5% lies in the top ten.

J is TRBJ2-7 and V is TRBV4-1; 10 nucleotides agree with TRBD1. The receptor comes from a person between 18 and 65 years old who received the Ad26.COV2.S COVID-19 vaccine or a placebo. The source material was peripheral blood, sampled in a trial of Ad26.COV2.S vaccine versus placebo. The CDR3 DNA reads TGCGCCAGCAGCCAATCCTGGACAGGGGGAAGATACGAGCAGTACTTC. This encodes CASSQSWTGGRYEQYF.